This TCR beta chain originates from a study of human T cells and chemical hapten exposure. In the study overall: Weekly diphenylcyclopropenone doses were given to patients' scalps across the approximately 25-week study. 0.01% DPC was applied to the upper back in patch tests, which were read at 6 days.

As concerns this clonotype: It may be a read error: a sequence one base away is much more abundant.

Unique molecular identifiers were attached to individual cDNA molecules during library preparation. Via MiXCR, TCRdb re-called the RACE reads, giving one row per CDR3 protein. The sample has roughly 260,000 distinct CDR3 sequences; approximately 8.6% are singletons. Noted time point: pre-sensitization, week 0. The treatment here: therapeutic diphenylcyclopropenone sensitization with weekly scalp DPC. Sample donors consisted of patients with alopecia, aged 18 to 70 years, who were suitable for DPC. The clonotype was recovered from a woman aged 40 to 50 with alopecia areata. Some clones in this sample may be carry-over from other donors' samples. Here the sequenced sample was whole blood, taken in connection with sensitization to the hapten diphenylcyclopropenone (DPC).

CDR3 DNA: TGTGTCATCAGTGAGTCGATCGGGACAGGGAATGAAAAACTGTTTTTT. This encodes CVISESIGTGNEKLFF. This chain uses TRBV10-3 with TRBJ1-4, with TRBD1 matching 9 bases. The CDR3 contains 16 residues. Germline loops: CDR1 ENHRY, CDR2 SYGVKD.